These 12 T cell receptor beta chains were sequenced from one sample in a study of cytomegalovirus exposure and HLA in healthy donors (dated by TCRdb to 2016 to 2017). The library relied on the immunoSEQ multiplex PCR assay. A mixture of 60 forward primers for TCR Vbeta segments and 13 reverse primers for TCR Jbeta segments was used in the multiplex PCR. The immuneACCESS repertoire file appears here via TCRdb, limited to in-frame rearrangements. These files lack a portion of the clones; in checked studies, under half of the deficit traces to unresolved V genes, and the cause of the others is not known. The sample yields roughly 70,000 clones; about 81% were counted once. In total, the top ten clones hold 9.5% to 15% of the sample. Sequences were obtained from PBMCs. The receptors come from a man in his 70s in good health and CMV-seronegative.

This rearrangement joins TRBV4-2 to TRBJ1-5; D not certain. The germline gives CDR1 LGHNA, CDR2 YNFKEQ. V was shortened by 0 bases and J by 1 base, with 13 bases between the two germline ends. This CDR3 region has 17 residues. CDR3 region: CASSQDGAGGSNQPQHF. In DNA form, the CDR3 reads TGTGCCAGCAGCCAAGATGGCGCAGGCGGGAGCAATCAGCCCCAGCATTTT.

The gene calls are TRBV9 and TRBJ2-1; 13 bases map to TRBD2. The CDR3 covers 17 residues. Trimming cost V 0 bases and J 7 bases; bases outside gene matches: 7. From germline, CDR1 is SGDLS and CDR2 YYNGEE. CDR3 region: CASSVDRTSGSLNEQFF. Here the CDR3 DNA reads TGTGCCAGCAGCGTAGATAGGACTAGCGGGAGTTTAAATGAGCAGTTCTTC.

This chain links TRBV7-2 with TRBJ2-3; 8 nucleotides align to TRBD1. The CDR3 has 15 residues. Germline assignment: CDR1 SGHTA and CDR2 FQGNSA. V shed 7 bases, J shed 7 bases, and the junction held 13 bases outside the gene matches. The CDR3 region has the DNA TGTGCCAGCACCACTCGGGACCAGGGGGCTAATACGCAGTATTTT. It is translated as CASTTRDQGANTQYF.

The CDR3 coding sequence is TGTGCCAGCAGCTTACGGTTGGGAGAGAACACTGAAGCTTTCTTT. Its protein product is CASSLRLGENTEAFF. The J gene is TRBJ1-1, the V gene TRBV7-2, with D unresolved. Looked up from germline, CDR1 is SGHTA and CDR2 is FQGNSA. Trimming stripped 2 bases from V and 1 base from J, with 11 bases between. The CDR3 spans 15 residues.

The gene calls are TRBV2 and TRBJ2-3, with TRBD2 identical over 8 bases. V shed 6 bases and J 4 bases; nucleotides not matched to a gene: 0. This CDR3 is 12 amino acids long. CDR1 is SNHLY, CDR2 FYNNEI, per germline. The CDR3 bases are TGTGCCAGCAGGACTAGCGCAGATACGCAGTATTTT. Translated: CASRTSADTQYF.

V is TRBV5-1 and J is TRBJ1-1, with a possible D match to TRBD1 (5 bases). Germline V CDR1 and CDR2: SGHRS, YFSETQ. Trimming took 2 bases from V and 5 from J, leaving 13 bases between them. The CDR3 totals 14 residues. The CDR3 region is CASSLQALGTEAFF. As DNA, the CDR3 is TGCGCCAGCAGCTTACAGGCGTTGGGGACTGAAGCTTTCTTT.

The V call is TRBV7-9, the J call TRBJ2-3, with 15 nucleotides matching TRBD2. This CDR3 has 17 amino acids. CDR1 and CDR2 from the germline V gene are SEHNR and FQNEAQ (reference sequence). V lost 3 bases, J lost 3 bases, and 4 bases stayed unmatched. In DNA, the CDR3 is TGTGCCAGCAGCTTTGGGACTAGCGGGAGGCGGACAGATACGCAGTATTTT. It codes for CASSFGTSGRRTDTQYF.

The V and J genes are TRBV27 and TRBJ2-1; D call uncertain. V shed 5 bases and J shed 6 bases, with 11 bases lying between them. Germline CDR1 reads MNHEY; CDR2 reads SMNVEV (reference sequence). The CDR3 spans 13 residues. This CDR3 reads CASSLFGPNEQFF. The CDR3 region has the DNA TGTGCCAGCAGTCTATTCGGTCCCAATGAGCAGTTCTTC.

The CDR3 nucleotides read TGTGCCAGCAGTGAAGTCTGGGTACGGGACTATGGCTACACCTTC. This sequence encodes CASSEVWVRDYGYTF. The gene calls are TRBV6-1 and TRBJ1-2; D unclear. Trimming stripped 1 base from V and 3 bases from J, with 12 bases between. There are 15 residues in the CDR3. Germline V lookup: CDR1 MNHNS, CDR2 SASEGT.

Regarding this clone: The same CDR3 is also encoded by other DNA sequences in this sample. The chain links TRBV10-2 to TRBJ2-7, with TRBD2 identical over 9 bases. The J segment lost 1 base and the V segment lost 6 bases, leaving 7 bases of the junction unmatched. Germline V gene data show CDR1 as WSHSY and CDR2 as SAAADI. This CDR3 comprises 15 residues. DNA of the CDR3: TGCGCCAGCAGCGATCCGGGACTAGCATCCTACGAGCAGTACTTC. Its protein product is CASSDPGLASYEQYF.

The chain employs TRBV7-2 and TRBJ2-7, with a possible D match to TRBD1 (6 bases). Trimming took 3 bases from V and 5 from J, leaving 14 bases between them. Germline V lookup: CDR1 SGHTA, CDR2 FQGNSA. CDR3 length: 14 residues. CDR3 sequence reads: CASSFRQGRNEQYF. As DNA, the CDR3 is TGTGCCAGCAGCTTTCGGCAGGGGCGGAACGAGCAGTACTTC.

This clone was detected only a few times. The chain is built from TRBV6-5 and TRBJ1-2; D unresolved. This CDR3 is 14 amino acids long. V dropped 2 bases and J dropped 3 bases, with 10 bases sitting between them. Germline CDR1 is MNHEY and CDR2 is SVGAGI. This CDR3 reads CASSYSPRDYGYTF. DNA of the CDR3: TGTGCCAGCAGTTACAGCCCGCGAGACTATGGCTACACCTTC.